A selection of T cell receptor beta chains follows, all from one sample in a study of blood T cell repertoires in COVID-19. Some clones are missing from TCRdb's copy, which holds only in-frame ones; the method was immunoSEQ multiplex PCR. The repertoire holds fewer than 400,000 clones, with around 86% as singletons. Sequencing used peripheral blood. These receptors came from a human donor in a cohort sampled during active COVID-19. Each CDR3 is given with its conserved first and last residue. Fields, in order: J gene, D gene, clone size, V gene, CDR3 DNA, CDR3 protein. D genes are given only for firm matches. A row's size may be missing; if present it is once, few, many or a size class.

TRBJ2-1	TRBD2	-	TRBV30	TGTGCCTGGAGTGTTGTGGGGGGGTACAATGAGCAGTTCTTC	CAWSVVGGYNEQFF
TRBJ2-3	TRBD1	-	TRBV7-2	TGTGCCAGCAGCCCACAGGGGGCGCGGGGAGATACGCAGTATTTT	CASSPQGARGDTQYF
TRBJ2-1	-	once	TRBV2	TGTGCCAGCAACCTGGGTTGGGCAGGGGGGCTCCTTGAGCAGTTCTTC	CASNLGWAGGLLEQFF
TRBJ2-3	-	-	TRBV27	TGTGCCAGCAGTTTATATGGGGGGTCCAGGGCAGATACGCAGTATTTT	CASSLYGGSRADTQYF
TRBJ2-2	TRBD2	-	TRBV7-3	TGTGCCAGCAGTCCCGGGACTACCGAAACCGGGGAGCTGTTTTTT	CASSPGTTETGELFF
TRBJ2-7	TRBD1	-	TRBV15	TGTGCCACCAGCAGAGAGTACTTCACAGGGGGTCGCGACGAGCAGTACTTC	CATSREYFTGGRDEQYF
TRBJ2-2	TRBD2	-	TRBV28	TGTGCCAGCAGTTCCGGGGTAGCGGGATACACCGGGGAGCTGTTTTTT	CASSSGVAGYTGELFF
TRBJ1-2	-	-	TRBV5-4	TGTGCCAGCAGCCCTGCGGGGAACTATGGCTACACCTTC	CASSPAGNYGYTF
TRBJ2-6	-	-	TRBV3-1/TRBV3-2	TGTGCCAGCAGCCAAGCTCTGGGGGCGTCTTACAACGTCCTGACTTTC	CASSQALGASYNVLTF
TRBJ1-2	-	many	TRBV12-1	TGTGCGAAACGGTCGGGCAGGGGGAACTATGGCTACACCTTC	CAKRSGRGNYGYTF
TRBJ2-1	-	-	TRBV11-3	TGTGCCAGCAGCGAAATTAGCGGTAACAATGAGCAGTTCTTC	CASSEISGNNEQFF
TRBJ2-3	-	-	TRBV7-9	TGTGCCAGCAGCTCCGTGGCCTCGCAGTATTTT	CASSSVASQYF
TRBJ1-2	TRBD1	-	TRBV27	TGTGCCAGCAGTCCCCCCCAGGGGGGAGGTGGCTACACCTTC	CASSPPQGGGGYTF
TRBJ2-5	TRBD1	-	TRBV7-3	TGTGCCAGCAGCTCGACAGGGGGCCTACAAGAGACCCAGTACTTC	CASSSTGGLQETQYF
TRBJ2-7	TRBD1	-	TRBV11-2	TGTGCCAGCAGCACAGCCGGGACAGGGGGCGCCGAGCAGTACTTC	CASSTAGTGGAEQYF
TRBJ1-1	TRBD1	-	TRBV15	TGTGCCACCAGCCCGAACCCGGGACAGGGAACCCAGAACACTGAAGCTTTCTTT	CATSPNPGQGTQNTEAFF
TRBJ2-7	TRBD2	once	TRBV4-1	TGCGCCAGCAGCCGCCAGGGCGCGGGAGAGCCGCGGGACGAGCAGTACTTC	CASSRQGAGEPRDEQYF
TRBJ2-2	-	-	TRBV2	TGTGCCAGCACCCTCCAGGGTAGCGGGGAGCTGTTTTTT	CASTLQGSGELFF
TRBJ1-4	TRBD1	-	TRBV10-3	TGTGCCATCAGTGCCTTGGGACAGGGGTATGAAAAACTGTTTTTT	CAISALGQGYEKLFF
TRBJ1-2	-	once	TRBV28	TGTGCCAGCAGTGGGGTAGGGGCTCGGAGTAGCTATGGCTACACCTTC	CASSGVGARSSYGYTF
TRBJ1-2	-	-	TRBV7-9	TGTGCCAGCAGCCCAGGGGTCTACACCTTC	CASSPGVYTF
TRBJ2-6	TRBD1	once	TRBV19	TGTGCCAGTAGTATGGGGACAGGGGGGTCTGGGGCCAACGTCCTGACTTTC	CASSMGTGGSGANVLTF
TRBJ1-2	-	-	TRBV14	TGTGCCAGCAGCCCTCTGGGGGGTGGCTACACCTTC	CASSPLGGGYTF
TRBJ1-2	TRBD1	-	TRBV27	TGTGCCAGCAGTTTCACAGGGGGCTACTATGGCTACACCTTC	CASSFTGGYYGYTF
TRBJ1-2	TRBD1	-	TRBV5-4	TGTGCCAGCAGCGGCCGGGACAGGCCCTATGGCTACACCTTC	CASSGRDRPYGYTF
TRBJ2-7	-	-	TRBV19	TGTGCCAGTAGTCTCACCAGGGACTCCTACGAGCAGTACTTC	CASSLTRDSYEQYF
TRBJ2-2	-	-	TRBV5-8	TGTGCCAGCAGCTCGGGGGAGAGTGCGGCCACCGGGGAGCTGTTTTTT	CASSSGESAATGELFF
TRBJ1-2	TRBD1	-	TRBV27	TGTGCCAGCAGTTTTAACAGGGGCGAGGGATATGTCGGCTACACCTTC	CASSFNRGEGYVGYTF
TRBJ1-6	-	few	TRBV10-1	TGCGCCAGCAGTGAGTCCATGGAGGGCTCACCCCTCCACTTT	CASSESMEGSPLHF
TRBJ1-2	-	-	TRBV10-3	TGTGCCATCAGTGAACACAGGGATGTTTCGGGCTACACCTTC	CAISEHRDVSGYTF
TRBJ2-2	TRBD1	-	TRBV5-5	TGTGCCAGCAGCTCCGGATCGACAGGGTTCGCCGGGGAGCTGTTTTTT	CASSSGSTGFAGELFF
TRBJ2-3	TRBD1	-	TRBV6-5	TGTGCCAGCAGAGTCGTAGGGGGCGCAGATACGCAGTATTTT	CASRVVGGADTQYF
TRBJ1-1	-	-	TRBV19	TGTGCCAGTAGTAGTCAGTCGAACACTGAAGCTTTCTTT	CASSSQSNTEAFF
TRBJ2-7	TRBD2	-	TRBV2	TGTGCCAGCAGCCGACTAGCGGGAGGCACCTACGAGCAGTACTTC	CASSRLAGGTYEQYF
TRBJ1-1	TRBD1	-	TRBV27	TGTGCCAGCAGCCAAAACAGGGGGAACACTGAAGCTTTCTTT	CASSQNRGNTEAFF
TRBJ2-1	-	-	TRBV9	TGTGCCAGCAGCCTCCGGGGGGCAACATACCCCCCCTTTAATAATGAGCAGTTCTTC	CASSLRGATYPPFNNEQFF
TRBJ2-3	-	once	TRBV6-4	TGTGCCAGCAGCTGGGGTCGGGGAGATACGCAGTATTTT	CASSWGRGDTQYF
TRBJ2-2	TRBD2	-	TRBV4-1	TGCGCCAGCAGCCATGCCGGACTAGCGGGAGTAAAGACCGGGGAGCTGTTTTTT	CASSHAGLAGVKTGELFF
TRBJ1-5	-	-	TRBV3-1/TRBV3-2	TGTGCCAGCACGAGTTCTGCGGAGGGTGGACAGCCCCAGCATTTT	CASTSSAEGGQPQHF
TRBJ1-1	-	-	TRBV5-1	TGCGCCAGCAGCTTGGTTCGGGGTGGCGGGGGAACTGAAGCTTTCTTT	CASSLVRGGGGTEAFF
TRBJ2-3	TRBD2	-	TRBV11-2	TGTGCCAGCAGCTTAGGGACTAGCGGCCCAGATACGCAGTATTTT	CASSLGTSGPDTQYF